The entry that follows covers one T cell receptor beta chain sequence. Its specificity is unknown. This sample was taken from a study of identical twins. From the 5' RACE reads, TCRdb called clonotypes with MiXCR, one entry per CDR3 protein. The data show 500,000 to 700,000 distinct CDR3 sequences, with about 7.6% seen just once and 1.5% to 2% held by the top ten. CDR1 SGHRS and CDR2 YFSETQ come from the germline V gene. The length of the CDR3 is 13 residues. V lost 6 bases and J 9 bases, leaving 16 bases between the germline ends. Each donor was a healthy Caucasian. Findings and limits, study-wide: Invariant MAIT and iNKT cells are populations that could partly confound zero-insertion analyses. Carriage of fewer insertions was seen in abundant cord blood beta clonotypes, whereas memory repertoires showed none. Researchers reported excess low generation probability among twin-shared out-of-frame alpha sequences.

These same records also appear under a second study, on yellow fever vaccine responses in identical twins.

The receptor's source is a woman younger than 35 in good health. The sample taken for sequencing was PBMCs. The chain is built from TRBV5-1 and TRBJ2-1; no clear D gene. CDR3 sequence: CASKKRSVAEQFF. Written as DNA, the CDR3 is TGCGCCAGCAAAAAGAGGTCGGTTGCTGAGCAGTTCTTC.